The 5 T cell receptor beta chains listed next were all sequenced from one sample in a study of T-cell memory formation after mild COVID-19. TCRdb processed the 5' RACE reads anew with MiXCR; each CDR3 protein has one entry. This table holds 50,000 to 70,000 distinct CDR3 sequences, more than 9% found once. Sequencing input: PBMCs or a T cell subset sorted from them (not recorded which). The receptor source for this set is a man between 18 and 35 years old who had mild COVID-19 (a few samples of this study predate the infection). Cell type and time point are not known.

This clonotype was seen ten or more times. The chain has TRBV20-1 and TRBJ2-3; 9 bases are a match to TRBD1. The CDR3 length is 14 residues. Trimming removed 6 bases from V and 6 bases from J; junction bases left unmatched: 10. From germline, CDR1 is DFQATT and CDR2 SNEGSKA (reference sequence). In nucleotides, the CDR3 is TGCAGTGCCGTCCCGGGACAGGGTTCGGATACGCAGTATTTT. It is translated as CSAVPGQGSDTQYF.

There are a few counts of this clonotype. The chain joins TRBV4-2 to TRBJ2-3; 8 bases align to TRBD2. Germline values: CDR1 LGHNA, CDR2 YNFKEQ. This CDR3 region has 18 residues. The J segment lost 3 bases and the V segment lost 0 bases, leaving 11 bases of the junction unmatched. This CDR3 is CASSQEVSAGGLTDTQYF. The CDR3 DNA reads as TGTGCCAGCAGCCAAGAGGTTTCGGCGGGGGGCCTTACAGATACGCAGTATTTT.

This clonotype was counted at least ten times. V and J are TRBV29-1 and TRBJ1-5, with D perhaps matching TRBD1 (6 bases). V was clipped by 5 bases and J by 7 bases, with 24 bases between them. The V gene's germline CDR1 is SQVTM and CDR2 ANQGSEA. CDR3 size: 16 residues. The CDR3 DNA is TGCAGCGTTTCTCGCGGGACCGCGAAGGGGGACCAGCCCCAGCATTTT. This codes for CSVSRGTAKGDQPQHF.

This clonotype was seen a handful of times. V usage is TRBV5-5 and J usage is TRBJ2-3; 8 nucleotides line up with TRBD1. This CDR3 spans 18 amino acids. Germline CDR1 and CDR2: SGHKS and YYEKEE (reference sequence). The V segment lost 4 bases and the J segment 4 bases; nucleotides outside the gene matches: 17. The CDR3 spells CASSRNPGQASIPDTQYF. Here the CDR3 DNA reads TGTGCCAGCAGCAGAAACCCGGGACAGGCTTCCATCCCAGATACGCAGTATTTT. Filled out from reference TRBV5-5 and TRBJ2-3, the complete variable domain reads DAGVTQSPTHLIKTRGQQVTLRCSPISGHKSVSWYQQVLGQGPQFIFQYYEKEERGRGNFPDRFSARQFPNYSSELNVNALLLGDSALYLCASSRNPGQASIPDTQYFGPGTRLTVL.

This clonotype was observed a few times. The V and J genes are TRBV6-5 and TRBJ1-6; D is unresolved. This CDR3 contains 17 residues. The ends were cut back, 5 bases at V and 2 bases at J, with 16 bases in the middle. CDR1 is MNHEY, CDR2 SVGAGI, per germline. The CDR3 coding sequence is TGTGCCAGCAGTCCCCCGGGTGACGGCCCCTATAATTCACCCCTCCACTTT. This gives the protein CASSPPGDGPYNSPLHF.